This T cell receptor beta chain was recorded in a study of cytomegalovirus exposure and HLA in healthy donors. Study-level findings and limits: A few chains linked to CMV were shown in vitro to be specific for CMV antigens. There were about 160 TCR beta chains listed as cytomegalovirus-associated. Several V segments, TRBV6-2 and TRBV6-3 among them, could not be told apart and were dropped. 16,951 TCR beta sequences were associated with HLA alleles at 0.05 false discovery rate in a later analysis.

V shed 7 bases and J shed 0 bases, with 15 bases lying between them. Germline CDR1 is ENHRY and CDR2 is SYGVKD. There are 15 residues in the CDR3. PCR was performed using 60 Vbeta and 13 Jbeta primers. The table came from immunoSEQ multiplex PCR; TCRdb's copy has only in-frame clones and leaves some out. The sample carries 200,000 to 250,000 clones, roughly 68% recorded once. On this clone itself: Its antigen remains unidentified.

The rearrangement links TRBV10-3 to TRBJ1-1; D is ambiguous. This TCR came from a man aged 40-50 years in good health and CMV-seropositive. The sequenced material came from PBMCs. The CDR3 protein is CAITQTGEMNTEAFF. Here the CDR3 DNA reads TGTGCCATCACTCAGACCGGGGAAATGAACACTGAAGCTTTCTTT.